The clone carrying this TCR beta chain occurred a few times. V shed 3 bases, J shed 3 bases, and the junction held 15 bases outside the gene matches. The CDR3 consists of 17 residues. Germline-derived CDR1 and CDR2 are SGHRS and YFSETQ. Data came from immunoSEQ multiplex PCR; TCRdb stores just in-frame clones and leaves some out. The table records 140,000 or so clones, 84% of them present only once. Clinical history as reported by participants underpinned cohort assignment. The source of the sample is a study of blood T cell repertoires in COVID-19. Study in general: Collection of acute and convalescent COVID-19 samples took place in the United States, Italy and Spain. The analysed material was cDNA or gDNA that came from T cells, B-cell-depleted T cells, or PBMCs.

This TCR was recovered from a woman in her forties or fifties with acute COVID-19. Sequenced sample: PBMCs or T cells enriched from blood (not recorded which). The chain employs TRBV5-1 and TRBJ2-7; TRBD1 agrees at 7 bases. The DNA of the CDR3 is TGCGCCAGCAGCTATACTAACCCGGACAGGATGAGCTACGAGCAGTACTTC. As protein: CASSYTNPDRMSYEQYF.